Below, 5 T cell receptor beta chains from the same sample are listed, as sequenced in a study of blood T cell repertoires in COVID-19. The table came from immunoSEQ multiplex PCR; TCRdb's copy has only in-frame clones and leaves some out. The profile shows about 300,000 clones, 70% to 90% of them singletons. Sequenced material: PBMCs or T cells enriched from blood (not recorded which). The receptors derive from a man aged 25 to 40 who had recovered from COVID-19.

CDR3 region: CASSPGTGGGNQPQHF. CDR3 bases: TGTGCCAGCTCACCTGGGACAGGGGGCGGCAATCAGCCCCAGCATTTT. The chain uses TRBV18 and TRBJ1-5; 12 bases map to TRBD1. The CDR3 sequence is 16 residues long. The V gene's germline CDR1 is KGHSH and CDR2 LQKENI. V was clipped by 3 bases and J by 2 bases; unmatched bases: 2. Variable domain in full (rest from reference TRBV18 and TRBJ1-5): NAGVMQNPRHLVRRRGQEARLRCSPMKGHSHVYWYRQLPEEGLKFMVYLQKENIIDESGMPKERFSAEFPKEGPSILRIQQVVRGDSAAYFCASSPGTGGGNQPQHFGDGTRLSIL.

The rearrangement joins TRBV25-1 to TRBJ2-2; 9 nucleotides align to TRBD2. Germline V gene sequence: CDR1 MGHDK, CDR2 SYGVNS. Trimming at V came to 5 bases and at J to 4 bases, leaving 8 bases not matched to a gene. The CDR3 is made up of 16 amino acids. CDR3: CASSRLAGAPTGELFF. CDR3 bases: TGTGCCAGCAGTAGGTTAGCGGGAGCCCCCACCGGGGAGCTGTTTTTT.

V usage is TRBV2 and J usage is TRBJ2-5, with TRBD2 identical over 8 bases. The CDR3 contains 14 residues. Trimming took 2 bases from V and 2 from J; bases not matched to a gene: 1. Germline loops: CDR1 SNHLY, CDR2 FYNNEI. The CDR3 sequence is CASSETGGQETQYF. CDR3 DNA: TGTGCCAGCAGTGAAACGGGGGGGCAAGAGACCCAGTACTTC.

This clone was observed a few times. This specimen includes other DNA sequences encoding the same CDR3. This chain connects TRBV6-5 to TRBJ1-1; D gene unclear. The CDR3 is 13 residues long. V dropped 2 bases and J dropped 4 bases, with 8 bases sitting between them. CDR1 is MNHEY, CDR2 SVGAGI, per germline. As DNA, the CDR3 is TGTGCCAGCAGTTACGAGGGTGGCACTGAAGCTTTCTTT. It is translated as CASSYEGGTEAFF.

The chain couples TRBV7-9 to TRBJ1-1; TRBD1 might be the D (5 bases). The CDR3 totals 14 residues. The V end was cut by 1 base, the J end by 1 base, with 7 bases between. Germline CDR1 and CDR2: SEHNR and FQNEAQ (reference sequence). The CDR3 here is CASSLGQSNTEAFF. The DNA of the CDR3 is TGTGCCAGCAGCTTAGGACAGTCGAACACTGAAGCTTTCTTT.